One and the same sample provided the 5 T cell receptor beta chains below, sequenced in a study of a mutant IDH1 vaccine in newly diagnosed glioma. The protocol was immunoSEQ multiplex PCR, while the TCRdb copy is restricted to in-frame clones and leaves out a portion. The table records tens of thousands of clones, approximately 86% of them present only once. These receptors lack a known antigen. The time point denotes: week 35, safety follow-up. Vaccinated patients received 300 ug of mutant IDH1 20-mer peptide per dose, with topical imiquimod. The source was PBMCs, collected from a glioma patient whose treatment included an IDH1 peptide vaccine. These receptors were obtained from a man between 25 and 39 years old with glioma.

This clone has just a few counts. The J gene is TRBJ1-2, the V gene TRBV19, with D perhaps matching TRBD1 (6 bases). Deletions cut 6 bases from V and 1 base from J, with 15 bases between. This CDR3 is built from 15 residues. Looked up from germline, CDR1 is LNHDA and CDR2 is SQIVND (reference sequence). CDR3 loop: CASSPLAGDNYGYTF. For the CDR3, the DNA is TGTGCCAGTAGCCCTCTTGCAGGGGATAACTATGGCTACACCTTC. The full variable domain, completed using reference TRBV19 and TRBJ1-2, is DGGITQSPKYLFRKEGQNVTLSCEQNLNHDAMYWYRQDPGQGLRLIYYSQIVNDFQKGDIAEGYSVSREKKESFPLTVTSAQKNPTAFYLCASSPLAGDNYGYTFGSGTRLTVV.

This rearrangement joins TRBV5-5 to TRBJ2-7, with D perhaps matching TRBD1 or TRBD2 (5 bases each). Germline values: CDR1 SGHKS, CDR2 YYEKEE (reference sequence). CDR3 size: 15 residues. Trimming pared 6 bases from V and 2 bases from J, leaving 18 bases between. CDR3 residues: CASTPGPRGAYEQYF. As DNA, the CDR3 is TGTGCCAGCACTCCGGGACCTCGGGGAGCCTACGAGCAGTACTTC. Variable domain in full (rest from reference TRBV5-5 and TRBJ2-7): DAGVTQSPTHLIKTRGQQVTLRCSPISGHKSVSWYQQVLGQGPQFIFQYYEKEERGRGNFPDRFSARQFPNYSSELNVNALLLGDSALYLCASTPGPRGAYEQYFGPGTRLTVT.

The gene calls are TRBV14 and TRBJ1-3; no clear D gene. Trimming shortened V by 8 bases and J by 0 bases, and 17 bases separated the two germline ends. The CDR3 contains 16 residues. Germline CDR1 reads SGHDN; CDR2 reads FVKESK. CDR3 coding DNA: TGTGCCAGCTTCCTCCCAGACGTAAACTCTGGAAACACCATATATTTT. Translated: CASFLPDVNSGNTIYF.

V usage is TRBV28 and J usage is TRBJ1-1; D gene unclear. Germline V lookup: CDR1 MDHEN, CDR2 SYDVKM. Trimming removed 3 bases from V and 5 bases from J, with 13 bases in between. There are 14 residues in the CDR3. The CDR3, as DNA: TGTGCCAGCAGTTTTCATAGGCGAGGGACTGAAGCTTTCTTT. It encodes CASSFHRRGTEAFF.

In the case of this clone: At one boundary the junction diverges from the germline segment, which might be a read error. V and J are TRBV14 and TRBJ1-6; D not certain. Germline CDR1 reads SGHDN; CDR2 reads FVKESK. The CDR3 covers 13 residues. The CDR3 sequence: CASSQDRFGTVYF. The CDR3 DNA sequence: TGTGCCAGCAGCCAAGATAGATTTGGCACCGTTTACTTT.